The next 25 T cell receptor beta chains were all read from a single sample in a study of blood T cell repertoires in COVID-19. TCRdb's table, derived via immunoSEQ multiplex PCR, lists solely in-frame clones and lacks some. This sample carries 90,000 to 130,000 clones, roughly 85% of them seen once, and the ten largest clones take 16%. Sequencing input: peripheral blood. The receptors shown here come from a woman older than 75 with active or convalescent COVID-19.

This chain uses TRBV10-1 with TRBJ2-2; D gene ambiguous. Germline V gene sequence: CDR1 WNHNN, CDR2 SYGVQD (reference sequence). Trimming removed 8 bases at V and 4 bases at J, with 11 bases between. The CDR3 sequence is 13 residues long. CDR3 coding DNA: TGCGCCAGCTCAACTACTATCACCGGGGAGCTGTTTTTT. Protein: CASSTTITGELFF.

The chain joins TRBV5-1 to TRBJ2-3; 9 nucleotides align to TRBD2. This CDR3 has 17 amino acids. In germline, CDR1 is SGHRS, CDR2 YFSETQ. Germline trimming cut 7 bases from V and 0 bases from J; bases unmatched to any gene: 12. CDR3 in amino acids: CASEPYRTSGSTDTQYF. The CDR3 bases are TGCGCCAGCGAGCCCTACCGTACTAGCGGGAGCACAGATACGCAGTATTTT.

The chain has TRBV2 and TRBJ2-1; tentatively, D is TRBD1 (5 bases). V lost 2 bases to trimming and J lost 6 bases, with 8 bases between them. The length of the CDR3 is 13 residues. CDR1 and CDR2 (germline): SNHLY, FYNNEI. The CDR3 coding sequence is TGTGCCAGCAGTGAAACAGGCCTCAATGAGCAGTTCTTC. Residues: CASSETGLNEQFF.

The chain's CDR3 is CASSINRGDTQYF. For the CDR3, the DNA is TGTGCCAGCAGCATTAATCGGGGGGATACGCAGTATTTT. The chain uses TRBV7-2 and TRBJ2-3; perhaps TRBD2 as D (6 bases). The CDR3 is 13 amino acids. Germline V gene sequence: CDR1 SGHTA, CDR2 FQGNSA. V gave up 5 bases and J gave up 6 bases, with 12 bases separating them.

The V call is TRBV3-1 (or the pseudogene TRBV3-2), the J call TRBJ1-1; the D gene is possibly TRBD1 (5 bases). Trimming stripped 5 bases from V and 5 bases from J, with 15 bases between. CDR1 is LGHDT, CDR2 YNNKEL, per germline (reference sequence). This CDR3 spans 14 amino acids. The CDR3 loop reads CASSSQGADTEAFF. The CDR3 nucleotides are TGTGCCAGCAGCAGCCAAGGGGCAGATACTGAAGCTTTCTTT.

The chain combines TRBV5-4 with TRBJ2-1, with 10 bases fitting TRBD2. The CDR3 length is 15 residues. The J segment lost 6 bases and the V segment lost 1 base, leaving 4 bases of the junction unmatched. Germline CDR1 is SGHNT and CDR2 is YYREEE (reference sequence). The CDR3 bases are TGTGCCAGCAGCTTGTCTCTAGCGGGAGCCAATGAGCAGTTCTTC. The encoded protein is CASSLSLAGANEQFF.

The rearrangement uses TRBV5-1 and TRBJ2-1; D unclear. The CDR3 is 14 amino acids. Trimming removed 0 bases from V and 5 bases from J, with 9 bases in between. Per germline, CDR1 SGHRS and CDR2 YFSETQ. The CDR3 sequence: CASSLDHYNNEQFF. The CDR3, as DNA: TGCGCCAGCAGCTTGGATCACTACAACAATGAGCAGTTCTTC.

The V and J genes are TRBV5-3 and TRBJ1-3; D ambiguous. TRBV5-3 is flagged as an ORF with uncertain function. Trimming took off 3 bases at V and 1 base at J, with 17 bases between the two ends. The CDR3 sequence is 17 residues long. CDR3 bases: TGTGCCAGAAGCTCCCCCGTGCGGGAGAGTTCTGGAAACACCATATATTTT. It specifies CARSSPVRESSGNTIYF.

V usage is TRBV5-1 and J usage is TRBJ2-5; 9 bases line up with TRBD2. The CDR3 totals 15 residues. Germline V gene data show CDR1 as SGHRS and CDR2 as YFSETQ. Trimming took 1 base from V and 5 from J; bases not matched to a gene: 6. CDR3 nucleotides: TGCGCCAGCAGCTTGTCTAGCGGGGTGGGGGAGACCCAGTACTTC. It specifies CASSLSSGVGETQYF.

The chain is built from TRBV7-2 and TRBJ2-7; possibly TRBD2 for D (6 bases). The CDR3 runs to 15 residues. CDR1 is SGHTA, CDR2 FQGNSA, per germline. The V end was cut by 4 bases, the J end by 2 bases, with 15 bases between. For the CDR3, the DNA is TGTGCCAGCAGCTCAGCGGGCAGGCTTCCCTACGAGCAGTACTTC. Its translation is CASSSAGRLPYEQYF. The full variable domain, rest sourced from reference TRBV7-2 and TRBJ2-7, is GAGVSQSPSNKVTEKGKDVELRCDPISGHTALYWYRQSLGQGLEFLIYFQGNSAPDKSGLPSDRFSAERTGGSVSTLTIQRTQQEDSAVYLCASSSAGRLPYEQYFGPGTRLTVT.

This clone has just a few counts. The chain recombines TRBV7-9 with TRBJ1-2, with 9 bases aligning to TRBD1. CDR1 is SEHNR, CDR2 FQNEAQ, per germline (reference sequence). V was pared by 4 bases and J by 6 bases, with 3 bases of the junction left unmatched. The CDR3 sequence is 13 residues long. The CDR3: CASSSTGGDGYTF. Here the CDR3 DNA reads TGTGCCAGCAGCTCGACAGGGGGTGATGGCTACACCTTC.

This clone was recorded once. This chain links TRBV5-8 with TRBJ2-3; TRBD2 might be the D (6 bases). CDR3 length: 14 amino acids. Germline loops: CDR1 SGHTS, CDR2 YDEGEE. V shed 0 bases and J shed 5 bases, with 10 bases lying between them. The CDR3 DNA sequence: TGTGCCAGCAGCTTGGAACTAGCTTTAGATACGCAGTATTTT. Amino acids: CASSLELALDTQYF.

The V call is TRBV4-1, the J call TRBJ2-1, with TRBD2 as a possible D gene (5 bases). Germline V gene sequence: CDR1 MGHRA, CDR2 YSYEKL. Trimming left V 4 bases short and J 9 bases short, with 16 bases between. The CDR3 consists of 14 residues. This CDR3 reads CASSRESYRIEQFF. The CDR3 DNA reads TGCGCCAGCAGCCGGGAGAGCTATCGGATTGAGCAGTTCTTC.

The genes are TRBV5-1 and TRBJ2-1, with TRBD2 matching over 8 bases. Germline CDR1 reads SGHRS; CDR2 reads YFSETQ. J was trimmed by 5 bases and V by 4 bases; bases with no gene match: 14. The CDR3 consists of 17 residues. For the CDR3, the DNA is TGCGCCAGCAGCCCGCTCATACTAGCGGACCGAAACAATGAGCAGTTCTTC. This translates into CASSPLILADRNNEQFF.

The chain links TRBV5-6 to TRBJ2-5; 8 bases line up with TRBD2. V shed 0 bases, J shed 5 bases, and the junction held 6 bases outside the gene matches. The CDR3 runs to 15 residues. The V gene's germline CDR1 is SGHDT and CDR2 YYEEEE. The CDR3 nucleotides read TGTGCCAGCAGCTTGGAGGCGGGGGGAGGCGAGACCCAGTACTTC. This codes for CASSLEAGGGETQYF.

This sequence joins TRBV21-1 and TRBJ1-2. TRBV21-1 is described as a pseudogene. This CDR3 is 13 amino acids long. The DNA for the CDR3 is TGTGCCAGCAGCAAGGACTATAACTATGGCTACACCTTC. It encodes CASSKDYNYGYTF.

The chain employs TRBV12-3 or TRBV12-4 and TRBJ1-1, with D unresolved. Trimming left V 6 bases short and J 1 base short, with 3 bases between. This CDR3 comprises 11 residues. CDR3 residues: CASSKNTEAFF. The DNA for the CDR3 is TGTGCCAGCAGCAAGAACACTGAAGCTTTCTTT.

J is TRBJ2-7 and V is TRBV19; D is perhaps TRBD1 (5 bases). Germline CDR1 is LNHDA and CDR2 is SQIVND (reference sequence). This CDR3 contains 13 residues. Trimming pared 10 bases from V and 3 bases from J, leaving 16 bases between. The CDR3 DNA reads as TGTGCCACAGCGTCATTTCAGGGCTACGAGCAGTACTTC. Amino acid sequence: CATASFQGYEQYF.

The chain combines TRBV6-2 or TRBV6-3 with TRBJ2-7; 12 bases align to TRBD2. Germline V gives CDR1 MNHEY, CDR2 SVGEGT. V shed 5 bases, J shed 9 bases, and the junction held 5 bases outside the gene matches. The CDR3 has 13 amino acids. The CDR3 DNA reads as TGTGCCAGCAGTAGGGGACTAGCGGGCTGGCAGTACTTC. As protein: CASSRGLAGWQYF.

The gene calls are TRBV10-3 and TRBJ1-4; D possibly corresponds to TRBD1 (5 bases). Germline CDR1 ENHRY, CDR2 SYGVKD. This CDR3 has 14 amino acids. The germline V and J ends were trimmed by 6 bases and 8 bases, with 16 bases remaining between them. CDR3 residues: CAISDRGAGEKLFF. The DNA of the CDR3 is TGTGCCATCAGCGACCGAGGGGCGGGGGAAAAACTGTTTTTT.

CDR3 sequence reads: CATQQGEETQYF. The CDR3 nucleotides read TGTGCCACCCAACAGGGGGAAGAGACCCAGTACTTC. The V and J genes are TRBV24-1 and TRBJ2-5; TRBD1 aligns across 8 bases. Germline V lookup: CDR1 KGHDR, CDR2 SFDVKD. This CDR3 has 12 residues. J lost 3 bases, V lost 9 bases, and 2 bases had no gene match.

V is TRBV27 and J is TRBJ2-6; the D gene is possibly TRBD1 (6 bases). The CDR3 covers 17 residues. Germline V gene lookup returns CDR1 MNHEY and CDR2 SMNVEV (reference sequence). V lost 5 bases and J lost 0, with 14 bases in between. CDR3 amino acids: CASSRPGQISGANVLTF. CDR3 bases: TGTGCCAGCAGTCGCCCGGGACAAATCTCTGGGGCCAACGTCCTGACTTTC.

The rearrangement uses TRBV7-2 and TRBJ2-5, with 10 nucleotides matching TRBD1. The CDR3 runs to 14 residues. Germline loops: CDR1 SGHTA, CDR2 FQGNSA. The V segment lost 3 bases and the J segment 5 bases; nucleotides outside the gene matches: 3. The CDR3 region has the DNA TGTGCCAGCAGCTTTGACAGGGGGCAGGAGACCCAGTACTTC. The encoded protein is CASSFDRGQETQYF. The whole variable domain, remainder taken from reference TRBV7-2 and TRBJ2-5, is GAGVSQSPSNKVTEKGKDVELRCDPISGHTALYWYRQSLGQGLEFLIYFQGNSAPDKSGLPSDRFSAERTGGSVSTLTIQRTQQEDSAVYLCASSFDRGQETQYFGPGTRLLVL.

CDR3 nucleotides: TGTGCCAGCTCGCAAACCGGGACTAGCCCCTACGAGCAGTACTTC. It codes for CASSQTGTSPYEQYF. The rearrangement joins TRBV18 to TRBJ2-7; 9 bases map to TRBD2. The V gene end was trimmed by 6 bases and the J gene end by 2 bases; junction bases not matched to a gene: 8. The CDR3 runs to 15 residues. The germline gives CDR1 KGHSH, CDR2 LQKENI. The complete variable domain, with remaining parts taken from reference TRBV18 and TRBJ2-7, reads NAGVMQNPRHLVRRRGQEARLRCSPMKGHSHVYWYRQLPEEGLKFMVYLQKENIIDESGMPKERFSAEFPKEGPSILRIQQVVRGDSAAYFCASSQTGTSPYEQYFGPGTRLTVT.

The chain couples TRBV7-9 to TRBJ2-1, with 7 bases aligning to TRBD2. The V and J ends lost 5 bases and 1 base, in that order; junction bases with no gene match: 11. The CDR3 has 17 amino acids. Germline lookup yields CDR1 SEHNR and CDR2 FQNEAQ (reference sequence). This chain's CDR3 is CASSRPGLSPSYNEQFF. The CDR3 bases are TGTGCCAGCAGCCGACCGGGACTATCTCCTTCCTACAATGAGCAGTTCTTC.